This T cell receptor (beta chain) was observed in a study of T-cell memory formation after mild COVID-19 (dated by TCRdb to the early 2020s). With respect to the entire study: Most TCR sequence clusters were specific to one of the two donors. T-cell clones expanding and contracting after mild COVID-19 in a couple of donors were tracked by longitudinal TCRalpha and TCRbeta repertoire sequencing. Two young, previously healthy adult volunteers, one female and one male, were included in the cohort. Broader findings and caveats from the paper: Some responding clones were detected in pre-infection memory, which suggested that pre-existing cross-reactive memory T cells had joined the SARS-CoV-2 response. Clones that contracted from day 15 to 85 showed balanced CD4/CD8 phenotypes, whereas a second wave of clones that expanded from day 15 to 37 leaned towards CD4+. Contracting CD4+ clones appeared mostly in the CM and EM memory subsets, whereas CD8+ clones were enriched in EMRA. SARS-CoV-2 specificity of the second-wave clones peaking on day 37 was not confirmed. Only two mild cases were covered by the study, and larger cohorts that include severe cases with pre-infection samples were considered necessary.

Worth noting for this clonotype: No cognate antigen has been identified for it. No per-base quality is available; no much larger clone lies one base away.

The reads were generated on an Illumina NovaSeq 6000. cDNA libraries for TCRalpha and TCRbeta were prepared by 5'RACE using constant-segment primers, with sample barcodes and unique molecular identifiers added. Trizol reagent was used to extract RNA from every sample. Amplification of the libraries took two PCR steps, and the second step added a second sample barcode plus Illumina TruSeq adapters. Sequencing of the libraries was done on an Illumina NovaSeq, producing 2 x 150 bp paired-end reads. The study's own analysis went as follows. Reads were demultiplexed and collapsed into UMI-guided consensus sequences with migec v1.2.7. With mixcr v2.1.11, UMI consensuses were aligned to TRA and TRB V and J templates and assembled into clonotypes. Expanded or contracted clonotypes were those called significant by both edgeR and NoisET, with noise models trained on biological replicates. For edgeR calls, a false discovery rate-adjusted p below 0.01 and a log2 fold-change threshold of 1 were applied. As an exploratory analysis of dynamics, PCA with hierarchical clustering was applied to max-normalized trajectories of the 1000 most abundant clonotypes. Separately sequenced CD4+ and CD8+ repertoires were used to assign the CD4 or CD8 phenotype of responding clones. TCRdb trimmed public reads at Q25 via fastp, called clones via MiXCR and kept in-frame beta chains. When rows share a CDR3 protein, they turn into one entry using the most common DNA and genes. For this entry, the V and J calls and clone size follow TCRdb and not the study's own pipeline. This sample gives about 140,000 distinct CDR3 sequences in total; 11% to 15% of them show up just once. The ten largest clonotypes hold about 27% of the sample.

Reading the germline V gene gives CDR1 SGDLS and CDR2 YYNGEE. The junction shows trimming of 2 bases on V and 6 bases on J, plus 14 bases between the germline ends. Counted from cysteine to phenylalanine, this CDR3 has 15 amino acids. Only the CDR3 DNA stays, 45 bases, in frame from base 1. PBMCs were isolated by Ficoll-Paque density gradient centrifugation. This chain joins TRBV9 to TRBJ2-2; the D gene identity is not certain. What was sequenced was PBMCs or a T cell subset sorted from them (not recorded which). The sequence derives from an adult woman who had mild COVID-19 (a few samples of this study predate the infection). The sample titles of this study are shuffled in the database, so cell type and time point are left out; the donor was told from shared clones. The CDR3 region reads CASSVSGWSAGELFF. The DNA sequence reads TGTGCCAGCAGCGTGTCGGGTTGGTCGGCCGGGGAGCTGTTTTTT. The entire variable domain, with the stretches around the CDR3 drawn from the reference TRBV9 and TRBJ2-2 proteins, is DSGVTQTPKHLITATGQRVTLRCSPRSGDLSVYWYQQSLDQGLQFLIQYYNGEERAKGNILERFSAQQFPDLHSELNLSSLELGDSALYFCASSVSGWSAGELFFGEGSRLTVL.